This T cell receptor beta chain was identified during a study of CD4+ T cells in melanoma. Produced via immunoSEQ multiplex PCR; TCRdb's table is partial and in-frame only. The table shows tens of thousands of clones, with 60% to 75% occurring only once. The CDR3 is 13 amino acids. Trimming removed 0 bases from V and 6 bases from J, with 8 bases in between. Germline CDR1 and CDR2: MNHNS and SASEGT. The source material was tumor tissue. The chain is built from TRBV6-1 and TRBJ1-2; no clear D. This sequence originates from a human donor with melanoma. CDR3 bases: TGTGCCAGCAGTGAAGCATTAGGGAATGGCTACACCTTC. This translates into CASSEALGNGYTF.